Below, 25 T cell receptor beta chains from the same sample are listed, as sequenced in a study of blood T cell repertoires in COVID-19. Only in-frame clones appear in the TCRdb table, and some are missing; sequencing was by immunoSEQ multiplex PCR. The sample has 350,000 to 450,000 clones, less than 90% seen once; the top ten hold around 5%. The sequencing sample was made of PBMCs or T cells enriched from blood (not recorded which). The receptors derive from a woman aged 45-59 years who had recovered from COVID-19.

This chain uses TRBV5-8 with TRBJ2-1; 9 bases match TRBD2. The germline gives CDR1 SGHTS, CDR2 YDEGEE. This CDR3 comprises 14 residues. Unmatched junction bases numbered 8, after V lost 0 bases and J lost 13 bases. CDR3 nucleotides: TGTGCCAGCAGCTTGGCTGGGGTAGCGGGAGTACAGTTCTTC. It translates to CASSLAGVAGVQFF.

There are a few counts of this clone. The rearrangement uses TRBV11-3 and TRBJ2-7; TRBD1 aligns across 8 bases. Germline loops: CDR1 SGHNT, CDR2 YENEEA. Trimming took 5 bases from V and 2 from J; bases not matched to a gene: 5. The CDR3 consists of 14 residues. The chain's CDR3 is CASSPGGGPYEQYF. Here the CDR3 DNA reads TGTGCCAGCAGCCCAGGGGGCGGTCCCTACGAGCAGTACTTC. The full variable domain, rest sourced from reference TRBV11-3 and TRBJ2-7, is EAGVVQSPRYKIIEKKQPVAFWCNPISGHNTLYWYLQNLGQGPELLIRYENEEAVDDSQLPKDRFSAERLKGVDSTLKIQPAELGDSAVYLCASSPGGGPYEQYFGPGTRLTVT.

The rearrangement links TRBV5-6 to TRBJ2-5, with D perhaps matching TRBD1 (7 bases). V was cut by 0 bases and J by 9 bases, with 12 bases left in between. The CDR3 has 13 amino acids. Germline lookup yields CDR1 SGHDT and CDR2 YYEEEE. CDR3 in DNA: TGTGCCAGCAGCTTGGTCCAGGGGGAGGCCCAGTACTTC. Translation gives CASSLVQGEAQYF.

The genes are TRBV7-9 and TRBJ1-2, with TRBD1 matching 10 bases. The CDR3 has 15 amino acids. Trimming took 5 bases from V and 4 from J; bases not matched to a gene: 7. From germline, CDR1 is SEHNR and CDR2 FQNEAQ (reference sequence). For the CDR3, the DNA is TGTGCCAGCAGCATGACCGGGACAGGGGCCTATGGCTACACCTTC. Protein product: CASSMTGTGAYGYTF. The full variable domain, completed using reference TRBV7-9 and TRBJ1-2, is DTGVSQNPRHKITKRGQNVTFRCDPISEHNRLYWYRQTLGQGPEFLTYFQNEAQLEKSRLLSDRFSAERPKGSFSTLEIQRTEQGDSAMYLCASSMTGTGAYGYTFGSGTRLTVV.

The V and J genes are TRBV7-2 and TRBJ2-7; 12 bases map to TRBD2. With V trimmed by 1 base and J by 0 bases, 7 bases remained unmatched. The CDR3 is 18 residues long. Germline CDR1 and CDR2: SGHTA and FQGNSA. Here the CDR3 reads CASSLVSTSGRSSYEQYF. In nucleotides, the CDR3 is TGTGCCAGCAGCTTAGTATCCACTAGCGGGAGGAGCTCCTACGAGCAGTACTTC.

This chain connects TRBV11-3 to TRBJ2-7; D not certain. CDR3 length: 13 residues. V was pared by 3 bases and J by 3 bases, with 9 bases between. Germline V CDR1 and CDR2: SGHNT, YENEEA. The CDR3 region has the DNA TGTGCCAGCAGCTTTGGGCCGTACTACGAGCAGTACTTC. Translation: CASSFGPYYEQYF.

This clone was counted a few times. This chain joins TRBV19 and TRBJ1-2, with D perhaps TRBD1 (6 bases). There are 19 residues in the CDR3. Looked up from germline, CDR1 is LNHDA and CDR2 is SQIVND (reference sequence). The V and J ends lost 6 bases and 4 bases respectively, with 30 bases between them. The CDR3 coding sequence is TGTGCCAGTAGCCGAAGGCCTCGGGGTTTCCAGGGGCTTGGCTATGGCTACACCTTC. Protein sequence: CASSRRPRGFQGLGYGYTF.

This clone was detected a few times. The V and J genes are TRBV19 and TRBJ1-4; weak D call: TRBD1 (6 bases). Germline V lookup: CDR1 LNHDA, CDR2 SQIVND (reference sequence). V lost 3 bases and J lost 3, with 11 bases in between. The CDR3 has 15 amino acids. The CDR3: CASSMGGGANEKLFF. In DNA form, the CDR3 reads TGTGCCAGTAGTATGGGAGGGGGAGCTAATGAAAAACTGTTTTTT.

The chain recombines TRBV3-1 (or the pseudogene TRBV3-2) with TRBJ1-2; possible D gene TRBD1, 6 bases. CDR1 and CDR2 from the germline V gene are LGHDT and YNNKEL (reference sequence). V was trimmed by 4 bases and J by 8 bases, leaving 20 bases between them. CDR3 size: 15 residues. This CDR3 is CASSRLQGSARGYTF. The CDR3 region has the DNA TGTGCCAGCAGCCGACTACAGGGATCAGCGCGGGGCTACACCTTC.

The chain is built from TRBV5-1 and TRBJ1-2, with TRBD1 matching over 7 bases. Losses at the gene ends were 3 bases for V and 4 bases for J; bases not matched to a gene: 9. This CDR3 region has 15 residues. Germline assignment: CDR1 SGHRS and CDR2 YFSETQ. The CDR3 DNA reads TGCGCCAGCAGCTCCCGGGACAGAGGCCCCTATGGCTACACCTTC. It codes for CASSSRDRGPYGYTF.

The chain recombines TRBV7-6 with TRBJ2-1, with 10 positions matching TRBD2. The CDR3 has 16 amino acids. Unmatched junction bases numbered 5, after V lost 0 bases and J lost 6 bases. Germline CDR1 reads SGHVS; CDR2 reads FNYEAQ. The DNA for the CDR3 is TGTGCCAGCAGCTTAGCCCAAGGACTAGCGGCCAATGAGCAGTTCTTC. Translation: CASSLAQGLAANEQFF. Supplemented by reference TRBV7-6 and TRBJ2-1, the full variable domain reads GAGVSQSPRYKVTKRGQDVALRCDPISGHVSLYWYRQALGQGPEFLTYFNYEAQQDKSGLPNDRFSAERPEGSISTLTIQRTEQRDSAMYRCASSLAQGLAANEQFFGPGTRLTVL.

V and J are TRBV9 and TRBJ2-7; possible D gene TRBD1, 7 bases. V lost 0 bases to trimming and J lost 6 bases, with 16 bases between them. The CDR3 has 15 residues. Germline V CDR1 and CDR2: SGDLS, YYNGEE. CDR3 sequence (DNA): TGTGCCAGCAGCGTAGGGGCGGGAAAGGGGGCCGAGCAGTACTTC. This translates into CASSVGAGKGAEQYF. The whole variable domain, filled in from reference TRBV9 and TRBJ2-7, reads DSGVTQTPKHLITATGQRVTLRCSPRSGDLSVYWYQQSLDQGLQFLIQYYNGEERAKGNILERFSAQQFPDLHSELNLSSLELGDSALYFCASSVGAGKGAEQYFGPGTRLTVT.

This clone was picked up a small number of times. CDR3 in DNA: TGCGCCAGCAGCCCCCAAATCGGTACGAACACTGAAGCTTTCTTT. Translating gives CASSPQIGTNTEAFF. The chain links TRBV5-1 to TRBJ1-1; D unclear. V gave up 4 bases and J gave up 1 base, with 14 bases separating them. This CDR3 is built from 15 residues. Per germline, CDR1 SGHRS and CDR2 YFSETQ.

J is TRBJ1-1 and V is TRBV18, with D possibly TRBD1 on 5 matching bases. This CDR3 spans 14 amino acids. Germline assignment: CDR1 KGHSH and CDR2 LQKENI. The V and J ends lost 6 bases and 1 base respectively, with 12 bases between them. In DNA, the CDR3 is TGTGCCAGCTCGTCAGCCGGGGGGAACACTGAAGCTTTCTTT. This encodes CASSSAGGNTEAFF.

The chain uses TRBV7-9 and TRBJ1-2, with a tentative D call TRBD1 (5 bases). The germline V and J ends were trimmed by 6 bases and 8 bases, with 19 bases remaining between them. Germline V gene sequence: CDR1 SEHNR, CDR2 FQNEAQ (reference sequence). The CDR3 totals 14 residues. The CDR3 loop is CASRPPLGGQGYTF. CDR3 nucleotide sequence: TGTGCCAGCAGGCCTCCCCTCGGGGGTCAGGGCTACACCTTC.

The chain joins TRBV4-1 to TRBJ1-5; TRBD1 aligns across 7 bases. V lost 4 bases to trimming and J lost 5 bases; unmatched junction nucleotides: 5. CDR3 length equals 14 residues. Germline CDR1 reads MGHRA; CDR2 reads YSYEKL. CDR3 sequence: CASSLGQSDQPQHF. The DNA for the CDR3 is TGCGCCAGCAGCCTGGGACAGTCAGATCAGCCCCAGCATTTT.

The chain recombines TRBV5-4 with TRBJ2-5, with TRBD2 matching over 9 bases. Losses at the gene ends were 0 bases for V and 4 bases for J; bases not matched to a gene: 4. The CDR3 runs to 15 residues. Germline V gene lookup returns CDR1 SGHNT and CDR2 YYREEE (reference sequence). CDR3 bases: TGTGCCAGCAGCTTGGAGTCTAGCGGGATAGAGACCCAGTACTTC. It specifies CASSLESSGIETQYF.

The rearrangement uses TRBV30 and TRBJ1-4, with a tentative D call TRBD1 (6 bases). CDR1 is GTSNPN and CDR2 is SVGIG in the germline V gene (reference sequence). V lost 5 bases and J lost 10, with 17 bases in between. CDR3 length equals 13 residues. The chain's CDR3 is CAWGTKGVRKLFF. The DNA of the CDR3 is TGTGCCTGGGGAACCAAGGGGGTTCGAAAACTGTTTTTT.

The chain links TRBV29-1 to TRBJ1-2; D is ambiguous. Germline V gene lookup returns CDR1 SQVTM and CDR2 ANQGSEA. The CDR3 has 12 residues. Trimming shortened V by 6 bases and J by 7 bases, and 15 bases separated the two germline ends. CDR3 bases: TGCAGCGTCCACGAGCAACGAGGTGGCTACACCTTC. It translates to CSVHEQRGGYTF. Variable domain in full (rest from reference TRBV29-1 and TRBJ1-2): SAVISQKPSRDICQRGTSLTIQCQVDSQVTMMFWYRQQPGQSLTLIATANQGSEATYESGFVIDKFPISRPNLTFSTLTVSNMSPEDSSIYLCSVHEQRGGYTFGSGTRLTVV.

This clone was found once. The chain has TRBV9 and TRBJ1-1; D is ambiguous. V lost 0 bases to trimming and J lost 3 bases, with 9 bases between them. This CDR3 has 14 amino acids. Germline V CDR1 and CDR2: SGDLS, YYNGEE. The CDR3 reads CASSVALGHTEAFF. DNA for the CDR3: TGTGCCAGCAGCGTAGCTCTTGGCCACACTGAAGCTTTCTTT.

This clone was seen once. The chain couples TRBV2 to TRBJ1-5; tentative D call: TRBD1 (5 bases). V was trimmed by 8 bases and J by 0 bases, leaving 20 bases between them. Germline V gene sequence: CDR1 SNHLY, CDR2 FYNNEI. The CDR3 consists of 17 residues. CDR3 nucleotides: TGTGCCAGCTCGCGGAGGGGCCCCATCAATAGCAATCAGCCCCAGCATTTT. This sequence encodes CASSRRGPINSNQPQHF.

The chain couples TRBV5-5 to TRBJ1-1; the match to TRBD1 covers 8 bases. CDR1 SGHKS and CDR2 YYEKEE come from the germline V gene (reference sequence). The CDR3 runs 15 residues. The junction had 6 bases not matched to a gene; V was cut back by 1 base and J by 4 bases. CDR3 amino acids: CASSLIQGAFTEAFF. In DNA, the CDR3 is TGTGCCAGCAGCTTGATCCAGGGGGCGTTCACTGAAGCTTTCTTT.

The V and J genes are TRBV9 and TRBJ2-3; 9 bases are a match to TRBD2. Germline CDR1 reads SGDLS; CDR2 reads YYNGEE. The V gene end was trimmed by 0 bases and the J gene end by 0 bases; junction bases not matched to a gene: 8. CDR3 length equals 18 residues. Here the CDR3 reads CASSVATVLAGSTDTQYF. The CDR3 DNA reads TGTGCCAGCAGCGTAGCTACCGTACTAGCGGGCAGCACAGATACGCAGTATTTT. Variable domain in full (rest from reference TRBV9 and TRBJ2-3): DSGVTQTPKHLITATGQRVTLRCSPRSGDLSVYWYQQSLDQGLQFLIQYYNGEERAKGNILERFSAQQFPDLHSELNLSSLELGDSALYFCASSVATVLAGSTDTQYFGPGTRLTVL.

The chain has TRBV2 and TRBJ1-2, with 8 bases fitting TRBD1. Germline V CDR1 and CDR2: SNHLY, FYNNEI. Trimming cost V 4 bases and J 8 bases; bases outside gene matches: 6. This CDR3 contains 13 residues. Written as DNA, the CDR3 is TGTGCCAGCAGTGGGACAGGGTGGGACGGCTACACCTTC. It codes for CASSGTGWDGYTF.

This chain links TRBV30 with TRBJ1-3; the D gene is possibly TRBD1 (6 bases). The V and J ends lost 0 bases and 0 bases respectively, with 12 bases between them. This CDR3 spans 16 amino acids. Germline V gene sequence: CDR1 GTSNPN, CDR2 SVGIG (reference sequence). The CDR3, as DNA: TGTGCCTGGAGTGTATCAGGGGCGATCTCTGGAAACACCATATATTTT. It encodes CAWSVSGAISGNTIYF.